Listed here are 12 T cell receptor beta chains from one sample, sequenced in a study of shared clonotypes between healthy human individuals. Sequenced by immunoSEQ multiplex PCR; TCRdb stores in-frame clones only, minus some. The data contain about 2,100,000 clones, about 93% of them singletons. CD45RO-negative, CCR7-selected cells formed the naive CD8 fraction, which excluded terminally differentiated effector memory CD45RA+ cells. Material for sequencing was naive CD8+ T cells from PBMCs. The source of these receptors is a man between 18 and 35 years old in good health. Some clones in this sample may be carry-over from other donors' samples.

V gene TRBV27 combines with J gene TRBJ2-7, with 9 bases lining up with TRBD2. V shed 2 bases, J shed 6 bases, and the junction held 5 bases outside the gene matches. Germline-derived CDR1 and CDR2 are MNHEY and SMNVEV (reference sequence). The CDR3 runs to 14 residues. The CDR3 region has the DNA TGTGCCAGCAGTTTAGCGGGACTAGCAGGCGAGCAGTACTTC. Its protein is CASSLAGLAGEQYF.

The chain uses TRBV4-2 and TRBJ2-3, with D possibly being TRBD1 or TRBD2 (5 bases each). The germline gives CDR1 LGHNA, CDR2 YNFKEQ. Trimming took 4 bases from V and 4 from J, leaving 27 bases between them. CDR3 length equals 19 residues. This CDR3 is CASSPVSRDGKISPDTQYF. DNA for the CDR3: TGTGCCAGCAGCCCCGTCTCCCGGGACGGGAAAATAAGCCCAGATACGCAGTATTTT.

The chain carries TRBV28 and TRBJ2-7; 11 bases fit TRBD2. The germline CDR1 and CDR2 sequences are MDHEN and SYDVKM. After removal of 5 bases from V and 5 bases from J, the junction contained 2 bases not matched to a gene. CDR3 length: 13 residues. The CDR3 spells CASSLAGGNEQYF. CDR3 DNA: TGTGCCAGCAGTCTAGCGGGAGGCAACGAGCAGTACTTC.

The rearrangement uses TRBV4-1 and TRBJ2-7; tentative D call: TRBD1 (6 bases). V lost 1 base and J 1 base, leaving 14 bases between the germline ends. Per the germline V gene, CDR1 is MGHRA and CDR2 is YSYEKL. CDR3 length: 16 residues. CDR3 protein: CASSQVQGSPSYEQYF. The CDR3 bases are TGCGCCAGCAGCCAAGTCCAGGGGTCACCTTCCTACGAGCAGTACTTC.

This clone was seen just once. This chain uses TRBV4-3 with TRBJ2-1; TRBD2 matches at 7 bases. In germline, CDR1 is LGHNA, CDR2 YSLEER. The V gene end was trimmed by 0 bases and the J gene end by 6 bases; junction bases not matched to a gene: 8. CDR3 size: 16 residues. The CDR3 coding sequence is TGCGCCAGCAGCCAAGATGGCGCGGGAGAGGCCAATGAGCAGTTCTTC. Amino acids: CASSQDGAGEANEQFF.

This chain connects TRBV10-3 to TRBJ1-2; 11 positions match TRBD1. J gave up 6 bases and V 2 bases, and 2 bases lay outside the gene matches. Germline values: CDR1 ENHRY, CDR2 SYGVKD. The CDR3 length is 14 residues. For the CDR3, the DNA is TGTGCCATCAGTGAGCCGGGACAGGGGGATGGCTACACCTTC. This encodes CAISEPGQGDGYTF.

For this clone: This sample includes further DNA sequences coding for the same CDR3. The rearrangement joins TRBV7-9 to TRBJ1-2; 7 bases map to TRBD1. Germline CDR1 SEHNR, CDR2 FQNEAQ (reference sequence). Trimming removed 5 bases from V and 8 bases from J; junction bases left unmatched: 5. This CDR3 has 12 residues. CDR3 DNA sequence: TGTGCCAGCAGCCTAGGGGGCGACGGCTACACCTTC. Translated, it gives CASSLGGDGYTF.

The chain couples TRBV18 to TRBJ2-7, with D uncertain. This CDR3 has 13 residues. V dropped 5 bases and J dropped 0 bases, with 8 bases sitting between them. CDR1 and CDR2 (germline): KGHSH, LQKENI. CDR3 sequence reads: CASSMTGSYEQYF. In nucleotides, the CDR3 is TGTGCCAGCTCAATGACGGGCTCCTACGAGCAGTACTTC.

This clone was seen a single time. This chain connects TRBV28 to TRBJ1-2, with D uncertain. The germline CDR1 and CDR2 sequences are MDHEN and SYDVKM. CDR3 size: 14 residues. The V gene lost 1 base and the J gene lost 3 bases, with 9 bases spanning the gap. The CDR3 DNA sequence: TGTGCCAGCAGTTTATTCGAGGTCGACTATGGCTACACCTTC. This codes for CASSLFEVDYGYTF.

The CDR3 nucleotides read TGCAGCGTTGAAGGGGGACAGGGGATGAACACTGAAGCTTTCTTT. It yields the protein CSVEGGQGMNTEAFF. The J gene is TRBJ1-1, the V gene TRBV29-1, with 10 bases identical to TRBD1. The CDR3 consists of 15 residues. Germline-derived CDR1 and CDR2 are SQVTM and ANQGSEA. V trimming: 1 base; J trimming: 0 bases; junction bases outside the gene matches: 2.

This chain connects TRBV29-1 to TRBJ1-1; D not certain. CDR3 length: 14 residues. Germline V gene lookup returns CDR1 SQVTM and CDR2 ANQGSEA. V lost 0 bases to trimming and J lost 1 base, with 9 bases between them. CDR3 nucleotides: TGCAGCGTTGAAGAAGGCAGCTCGAACACTGAAGCTTTCTTT. As protein: CSVEEGSSNTEAFF.

J is TRBJ2-3 and V is TRBV15; TRBD2 aligns across 11 bases. Germline V gene sequence: CDR1 LNHNV, CDR2 YYDKDF (reference sequence). The CDR3 consists of 14 residues. V shed 6 bases and J 7 bases; nucleotides not matched to a gene: 6. CDR3 region: CATSLAGGSYTQYF. The CDR3 DNA is TGTGCCACCAGTCTAGCGGGAGGTTCATATACGCAGTATTTT. Together with reference TRBV15 and TRBJ2-3, the CDR3 gives the full variable domain: DAMVIQNPRYQVTQFGKPVTLSCSQTLNHNVMYWYQQKSSQAPKLLFHYYDKDFNNEADTPDNFQSRRPNTSFCFLDIRSPGLGDTAMYLCATSLAGGSYTQYFGPGTRLTVL.